These T cell receptor beta chains were read from a single sample in a study of cytomegalovirus exposure and HLA in healthy donors. Repertoires were generated with immunoSEQ multiplex PCR, while TCRdb's copy carries only in-frame clones and drops some. The sample lists under 150,000 clones, 70% to 85% seen once, with more than 2.5% in the top ten. Sequencing was done on a sample of PBMCs. The receptors come from a male donor in good health and CMV-seronegative. Both conserved end residues are part of each CDR3. D genes are given only for firm matches. Not every row has a clone size; where given, it reads once, few, many or a size class.

v_gene	d_gene	len	abundance	j_gene	CDR3nt	CDR3aa
TRBV11-2	-	14	-	TRBJ2-7	TGTGCCAGCAGCTTAGGGGGAGGGGGGTACGAGCAGTACTTC	CASSLGGGGYEQYF
TRBV9	-	13	-	TRBJ2-7	TGTGCCAGCAGCGTAGGCCTTCTAAACGAGCAGTACTTC	CASSVGLLNEQYF
TRBV25-1	-	12	-	TRBJ2-3	TGTGCCAGCAGTGTATCCACAGATACGCAGTATTTT	CASSVSTDTQYF
TRBV7-2	-	13	-	TRBJ2-5	TGTGCCAGCAGCTTAATCGCCGGAGAGACCCAGTACTTC	CASSLIAGETQYF
TRBV30	TRBD1	15	-	TRBJ1-4	TGTGCCTGGAGTGTGGAGGACAGGGGGCTGGAAAAACTGTTTTTT	CAWSVEDRGLEKLFF
TRBV6-1	-	14	once	TRBJ2-7	TGTGCCAGCAGGGTAGCATTCAAGGCCTACGAGCAGTACTTC	CASRVAFKAYEQYF
TRBV6-1	TRBD2	14	-	TRBJ2-7	TGTGCCAGCAGTGGTTCCGGGACTACTAGTGAGCAGTACTTC	CASSGSGTTSEQYF
TRBV7-3	TRBD2	15	once	TRBJ2-7	TGTGCCAGCAGCTTAGGCGCGGGAGTCGGCGACGAGCAGTACTTC	CASSLGAGVGDEQYF
TRBV5-1	-	14	-	TRBJ2-7	TGCGCCAGCAGCTTGGGGGCGGAGGACGACGAGCAGTACTTC	CASSLGAEDDEQYF
TRBV7-2	TRBD1	16	-	TRBJ1-2	TGTGCCAGCAGCTTGTCGAGTCAGGGGGCTAACTATGGCTACACCTTC	CASSLSSQGANYGYTF
TRBV10-3	TRBD1	14	-	TRBJ2-2	TGTGCCATAGAAACAGGGGAGCACACCGGGGAGCTGTTTTTT	CAIETGEHTGELFF
TRBV5-4	TRBD1	14	-	TRBJ1-1	TGTGCCAGCAGCGGCCGGGACAGGGGGTGGGCAACTTTCTTT	CASSGRDRGWATFF
TRBV5-4	-	13	once	TRBJ2-1	TGTGCCAGCGAGGGGGTTTCCTACAATGAGCAGTTCTTC	CASEGVSYNEQFF
TRBV5-1	TRBD1	18	once	TRBJ2-3	TGCGCCAGCAGCTTGGCCTCGACAGGGGGCGTCAAAACAGATACGCAGTATTTT	CASSLASTGGVKTDTQYF
TRBV4-3	TRBD1	17	-	TRBJ2-7	TGCGCCAGCAGCCAAACCCTGGGCGGGACAGGAGCCTACGAGCAGTACTTC	CASSQTLGGTGAYEQYF
TRBV7-9	TRBD1	14	-	TRBJ1-1	TGTGCCAGCAGCGAGGGACAGGGGACTCAGGAGGCTTTCTTT	CASSEGQGTQEAFF